The rows below give T cell receptor beta chains drawn from one sample of a study of shared clonotypes between healthy human individuals. Sequenced by immunoSEQ multiplex PCR; TCRdb stores in-frame clones only, minus some. The data contain 2.3 million or so clones, over 90% of them singletons. Specimen: naive CD4+ T cells from PBMCs. The receptors originated from a man between 18 and 35 years old in good health. Some clones in this sample may be carry-over from other donors' samples. The CDR3 runs from the conserved cysteine through the conserved F or W. A D gene is named only where the DNA matches it firmly. Size is omitted from some rows. Given values are once, few, many or a class for expanded clones.

V	size	J	D	CDR3	DNA
TRBV11-2	once	TRBJ2-7	TRBD1	CASSSGTGHYEQYF	TGTGCCAGCAGCTCCGGGACAGGGCACTACGAGCAGTACTTC
TRBV30	-	TRBJ2-3	-	CAWSVSGRNTQYF	TGTGCCTGGAGTGTATCTGGCAGAAATACGCAGTATTTT
TRBV12-2	once	TRBJ2-7	-	CASRLALVLEQYF	TGTGCAAGTCGCTTAGCTCTAGTGCTGGAGCAGTACTTC
TRBV5-7	-	TRBJ2-7	-	CASSLERARSYEQYF	TGTGCCAGCAGCTTGGAGAGGGCCCGCTCCTACGAGCAGTACTTC
TRBV12-5	-	TRBJ2-5	-	CASGQANTETQYF	TGTGCTAGTGGTCAAGCTAATACAGAGACCCAGTACTTC
TRBV4-1	-	TRBJ2-2	-	CASSRASDGNTGELFF	TGCGCCAGCAGCCGAGCCTCGGACGGGAACACCGGGGAGCTGTTTTTT
TRBV7-2	-	TRBJ1-4	-	CASSSRTAAATNEKLFF	TGTGCCAGCAGCTCAAGGACAGCCGCTGCAACTAATGAAAAACTGTTTTTT
TRBV7-8	-	TRBJ1-1	-	CASSLYRSRSGDTEAFF	TGTGCCAGCAGCTTGTACAGGTCGAGGAGTGGAGACACTGAAGCTTTCTTT
TRBV7-9	-	TRBJ1-3	TRBD1	CASSLVPGQGAKGNTIYF	TGTGCCAGCAGCTTAGTCCCCGGACAGGGGGCGAAAGGAAACACCATATATTTT
TRBV5-4	-	TRBJ2-7	-	CASSFIYEQYF	TGTGCCAGCAGCTTCATCTACGAGCAGTACTTC
TRBV30	-	TRBJ2-7	-	CAWSVSSHVPRWAYEQYF	TGTGCCTGGAGTGTTTCCTCCCACGTCCCTAGGTGGGCCTACGAGCAGTACTTC
TRBV28	-	TRBJ1-6	-	CASSLVNSPLHF	TGTGCCAGCAGTTTGGTCAATTCACCCCTCCACTTT
TRBV5-1	-	TRBJ2-7	TRBD2	CASSFLAGEQYF	TGCGCCAGCAGCTTCTTAGCGGGAGAGCAGTACTTC
TRBV6-1	-	TRBJ2-3	TRBD2	CASSTSGSTDTQYF	TGTGCCAGCAGCACTAGCGGAAGCACAGATACGCAGTATTTT